Listed here are 31 T cell receptor beta chains from one sample, sequenced in a study of T cells in Graves' hyperthyroidism and ophthalmopathy. RNA transcripts gave rise to amplified TCR beta CDR3 regions. When the TCR CDR3 underwent first-round RT-PCR, the HTBI primer set was used. TCRdb reprocessed the multiplex PCR reads via MiXCR and lists one record per CDR3 protein. This sample carries about 360,000 distinct CDR3 sequences, 13% of them seen once, and the ten largest clones take less than 25%. The sequencing input was blood. The receptors were sampled from a young man with Graves' hyperthyroidism that later progressed to Graves' ophthalmopathy.

The rearrangement links TRBV7-9 to TRBJ1-2, with D hard to call. Trimming shortened V by 1 base and J by 2 bases, and 11 bases separated the two germline ends. Germline CDR1 SEHNR, CDR2 FQNEAQ (reference sequence). This CDR3 comprises 15 residues. The CDR3 loop reads CASSLGRTYNYGYTF. The CDR3 DNA sequence: TGTGCCAGCAGCTTAGGGCGCACGTACAACTATGGCTACACCTTC.

The chain is built from TRBV7-9 and TRBJ2-2; unclear D gene. V dropped 2 bases and J dropped 0 bases, with 10 bases sitting between them. The germline V gene has CDR1 SEHNR and CDR2 FQNEAQ (reference sequence). This CDR3 spans 16 amino acids. CDR3 sequence: CASSLMEPSNTGELFF. As DNA, the CDR3 is TGTGCCAGCAGCTTAATGGAACCTTCGAACACCGGGGAGCTGTTTTTT.

This clonotype was seen at least ten times. The chain joins TRBV24-1 to TRBJ1-5; D not certain. V shed 3 bases and J shed 2 bases, with 13 bases lying between them. Germline values: CDR1 KGHDR, CDR2 SFDVKD. This CDR3 region has 16 residues. The CDR3 protein is CATSDTREGRNQPQHF. For the CDR3, the DNA is TGTGCCACCAGTGATACGCGGGAGGGTCGCAATCAGCCCCAGCATTTT.

The chain joins TRBV5-6 to TRBJ1-2, with 8 bases identical to TRBD1. From germline, CDR1 is SGHDT and CDR2 YYEEEE. Germline trimming cut 4 bases from V and 4 bases from J; bases unmatched to any gene: 6. CDR3 length: 14 amino acids. As DNA, the CDR3 is TGTGCCAGCAGCCTTCAGGACAGGGTCTATGGCTACACCTTC. Translated, it gives CASSLQDRVYGYTF.

In its sample, this clonotype was seen a few times. This chain joins TRBV30 and TRBJ2-7; D not resolved. Germline CDR1 GTSNPN, CDR2 SVGIG (reference sequence). V lost 3 bases and J lost 3, with 12 bases in between. The CDR3 is made up of 13 amino acids. CDR3 residues: CAWSRAENYEQYF. CDR3 bases: TGTGCCTGGAGCCGGGCGGAAAACTACGAGCAGTACTTC. Looking up the rest from reference TRBV30 and TRBJ2-7 gives the full variable domain: SQTIHQWPATLVQPVGSPLSLECTVEGTSNPNLYWYRQAAGRGLQLLFYSVGIGQISSEVPQNLSASRPQDRQFILSSKKLLLSDSGFYLCAWSRAENYEQYFGPGTRLTVT.

In its sample, this clonotype was seen many times. The V gene is TRBV27, the J gene TRBJ1-4, with D hard to call. Trimming left V 3 bases short and J 3 bases short, with 11 bases between. The CDR3 totals 15 residues. Germline V CDR1 and CDR2: MNHEY, SMNVEV (reference sequence). DNA of the CDR3: TGTGCCAGCAGTTTTCGGACGGATTCTAATGAAAAACTGTTTTTT. Its translation is CASSFRTDSNEKLFF.

This clonotype was counted between two and nine times. The chain links TRBV5-6 to TRBJ1-5; 8 bases are shared with TRBD1. Germline CDR1 SGHDT, CDR2 YYEEEE. The CDR3 loop spans 15 amino acids. Unmatched junction bases numbered 6, after V lost 4 bases and J lost 3 bases. CDR3 sequence reads: CASSATGGYNQPQHF. CDR3 sequence (DNA): TGTGCCAGCAGCGCCACAGGGGGGTACAATCAGCCCCAGCATTTT.

The V and J genes are TRBV7-9 and TRBJ2-7; a possible D gene is TRBD2 (6 bases). This CDR3 has 15 amino acids. Trimming removed 5 bases from V and 4 bases from J, with 18 bases in between. Germline loops: CDR1 SEHNR, CDR2 FQNEAQ (reference sequence). For the CDR3, the DNA is TGTGCCAGCAGCCCTCGACTAGGTCGATCGTACGAGCAGTACTTC. Translated, it gives CASSPRLGRSYEQYF.

This clonotype appeared a few times. The genes are TRBV10-3 and TRBJ2-3; TRBD1 is a possible D gene (6 bases). V dropped 2 bases and J dropped 4 bases, with 10 bases sitting between them. CDR1 and CDR2 (germline): ENHRY, SYGVKD. The CDR3 consists of 14 residues. CDR3 DNA: TGTGCCATCAGTGAGACAGGGAGACCAGATACGCAGTATTTT. It specifies CAISETGRPDTQYF.

The sample holds many counts of this clonotype. This chain joins TRBV9 and TRBJ1-1; the D is unclear. The CDR3 extends over 13 amino acids. Germline V gene sequence: CDR1 SGDLS, CDR2 YYNGEE. The V and J ends lost 0 bases and 2 bases respectively, with 5 bases between them. The CDR3 protein is CASSVVDNTEAFF. Written as DNA, the CDR3 is TGTGCCAGCAGCGTAGTCGATAACACTGAAGCTTTCTTT.

In its sample, this clonotype was seen a few times. V gene TRBV30 combines with J gene TRBJ2-3; 12 positions match TRBD2. The CDR3 runs to 14 residues. Trimming cost V 5 bases and J 2 bases; bases outside gene matches: 2. Germline assignment: CDR1 GTSNPN and CDR2 SVGIG (reference sequence). As DNA, the CDR3 is TGTGCCTGGGGACTAGCGGGGATCACAGATACGCAGTATTTT. It translates to CAWGLAGITDTQYF.

This sequence joins TRBV14 and TRBJ1-6; maybe TRBD1 (6 bases). This CDR3 has 20 residues. The germline gives CDR1 SGHDN, CDR2 FVKESK. V was cut by 3 bases and J by 0 bases, with 21 bases left in between. The DNA of the CDR3 is TGTGCCAGCAGCCAGGATAGGATCCCAGGGGAATCCTCCTATAATTCACCCCTCCACTTT. This codes for CASSQDRIPGESSYNSPLHF.

This clonotype turned up a few times. This sequence joins TRBV19 and TRBJ1-1; a weak D match, TRBD1 (6 bases). The V end was cut by 7 bases, the J end by 7 bases, with 19 bases between. This CDR3 is 14 amino acids long. CDR1 and CDR2 from the germline V gene are LNHDA and SQIVND (reference sequence). For the CDR3, the DNA is TGTGCCAGTACTCAGACAGGCGCGGTCCGTGAAGCTTTCTTT. Translation: CASTQTGAVREAFF.

The chain couples TRBV5-1 to TRBJ1-4, with 10 bases aligning to TRBD1. V was clipped by 4 bases and J by 2 bases; unmatched bases: 14. The CDR3 runs 19 residues. The V gene's germline CDR1 is SGHRS and CDR2 YFSETQ. CDR3 protein: CASSGDRGQSASTNEKLFF. As DNA, the CDR3 is TGCGCCAGCAGCGGCGACAGGGGGCAATCGGCTTCGACTAATGAAAAACTGTTTTTT.

About this clonotype: A much larger clone lies one base from this, so it may be a read error. V usage is TRBV3-1 and J usage is TRBJ2-7; D may correspond to TRBD1 or TRBD2 (6 bases each). Germline values: CDR1 LGHDT, CDR2 YNNKEL (reference sequence). The CDR3 consists of 14 residues. V gave up 3 bases and J gave up 3 bases, with 12 bases separating them. CDR3 in amino acids: CASSQRDINYEQYF. The DNA of the CDR3 is TGTGCCAGCAGCCAGCGGGACATTAACTACGAGCAGTACTTC.

At least ten counts were recorded for this clonotype. DNA for the CDR3: TGTGCCAGCAGTTCGCAGGGGGTGGGTCGCAATCAGCCCCAGCATTTT. Amino acids: CASSSQGVGRNQPQHF. The V gene is TRBV12-3 or TRBV12-4, the J gene TRBJ1-5, with 7 positions matching TRBD1. The CDR3 totals 16 residues. The trim removed 4 bases at V and 2 bases at J, leaving 8 bases unmatched.

There are many counts of this clonotype. This sequence joins TRBV5-1 and TRBJ2-3; D may correspond to TRBD1 or TRBD2 (6 bases each). Germline loops: CDR1 SGHRS, CDR2 YFSETQ. CDR3 length equals 13 residues. V lost 2 bases and J 6 bases, leaving 10 bases between the germline ends. The CDR3 protein is CASSLTGRDTQYF. As DNA, the CDR3 is TGCGCCAGCAGCTTAACAGGGAGGGATACGCAGTATTTT.

This clonotype has a count of ten or more. The gene calls are TRBV7-9 and TRBJ2-5; D assignment may be TRBD1 or TRBD2 (5 bases each). Germline V lookup: CDR1 SEHNR, CDR2 FQNEAQ (reference sequence). The CDR3 covers 15 residues. Trimming pared 2 bases from V and 5 bases from J, leaving 15 bases between. The CDR3 nucleotides are TGTGCCAGCAGCTTACGGGAATGGGGGTTGGAGACCCAGTACTTC. Translating gives CASSLREWGLETQYF. Full variable domain (remainder filled in from reference TRBV7-9 and TRBJ2-5): DTGVSQNPRHKITKRGQNVTFRCDPISEHNRLYWYRQTLGQGPEFLTYFQNEAQLEKSRLLSDRFSAERPKGSFSTLEIQRTEQGDSAMYLCASSLREWGLETQYFGPGTRLLVL.

As concerns this clonotype: This sequence may be a read error, since a much larger clone differs from it by one base. V usage is TRBV5-1 and J usage is TRBJ1-6; D uncertain. The CDR3 covers 13 residues. Germline V gives CDR1 SGHRS, CDR2 YFSETQ. This CDR3 reads CASSFASNSPPHF. The DNA for the CDR3 is TGCGCCAGCAGCTTTGCCAGCAATTCACCCCCCCACTTT.

This clonotype has a count of ten or more. V usage is TRBV20-1 and J usage is TRBJ2-5; the D gene is possibly TRBD2 (5 bases). The CDR3 sequence is 11 residues long. With 7 bases removed from V and 6 bases from J, the gap between germline ends came to 12 bases. Per germline, CDR1 DFQATT and CDR2 SNEGSKA (reference sequence). The CDR3 protein is CSGLARKTQYF. CDR3 sequence (DNA): TGCAGTGGCCTAGCTAGGAAGACCCAGTACTTC.

This clonotype was counted at least ten times. CDR3 protein: CASSLVGTGTYNEQFF. The CDR3 DNA is TGTGCCAGCAGTTTAGTCGGGACAGGGACGTACAATGAGCAGTTCTTC. The chain joins TRBV12-3 or TRBV12-4 to TRBJ2-1; 9 bases are shared with TRBD1. The trim removed 1 base at V and 4 bases at J, leaving 5 bases unmatched. The CDR3 runs to 16 residues.

There are many counts of this clonotype. The rearrangement joins TRBV11-3 to TRBJ2-5, with D possibly being TRBD2 (6 bases). V lost 1 base to trimming and J lost 5 bases, with 14 bases between them. The V gene's germline CDR1 is SGHNT and CDR2 YENEEA. The CDR3 runs to 15 residues. The DNA for the CDR3 is TGTGCCAGCAGCTTAGGGGTTTGGACTATGGAGACCCAGTACTTC. It translates to CASSLGVWTMETQYF.

This clonotype has at least ten counts. The genes are TRBV20-1 and TRBJ1-1; a possible D gene is TRBD1 (5 bases). The CDR3 loop spans 13 amino acids. V dropped 3 bases and J dropped 6 bases, with 14 bases sitting between them. Germline V lookup: CDR1 DFQATT, CDR2 SNEGSKA (reference sequence). The DNA for the CDR3 is TGCAGTGCTAGGGGACTTAGGGGCCCTGAAGCTTTCTTT. It specifies CSARGLRGPEAFF.

This clonotype was detected many times. V and J are TRBV12-5 and TRBJ2-3, with TRBD2 identical over 7 bases. V shed 3 bases, J shed 4 bases, and the junction held 22 bases outside the gene matches. Looked up from germline, CDR1 is LGHNT and CDR2 is FRNRAP. The CDR3 runs to 20 residues. The CDR3 is CASGFGKGGGPKFRPDTQYF. DNA of the CDR3: TGTGCTAGTGGTTTCGGAAAGGGCGGGGGACCCAAATTTCGTCCAGATACGCAGTATTTT. The whole variable domain, filled in from reference TRBV12-5 and TRBJ2-3, reads DARVTQTPRHKVTEMGQEVTMRCQPILGHNTVFWYRQTMMQGLELLAYFRNRAPLDDSGMPKDRFSAEMPDATLATLKIQPSEPRDSAVYFCASGFGKGGGPKFRPDTQYFGPGTRLTVL.

In this sample, this clonotype turned up a few times. CDR3 DNA sequence: TGCAGTGCGAAAAGCTTAGTAGCTTACGAGCAGTACTTC. It specifies CSAKSLVAYEQYF. The chain joins TRBV20-1 to TRBJ2-7; no clear D. The V gene lost 6 bases and the J gene lost 4 bases, with 16 bases spanning the gap. Germline V gene lookup returns CDR1 DFQATT and CDR2 SNEGSKA (reference sequence). The CDR3 is made up of 13 amino acids.

The rearrangement joins TRBV4-1 to TRBJ2-5; either TRBD1 or TRBD2 may fit D (5 bases each). The CDR3 has 17 amino acids. Per germline, CDR1 MGHRA and CDR2 YSYEKL. The ends were cut back, 1 base at V and 4 bases at J, with 19 bases in the middle. The CDR3 loop reads CASSQGGLAPGRETQYF. In DNA form, the CDR3 reads TGCGCCAGCAGCCAAGGGGGGTTGGCCCCGGGTCGAGAGACCCAGTACTTC.

This rearrangement joins TRBV7-9 to TRBJ1-2; D not certain. This CDR3 contains 16 residues. The V gene lost 5 bases and the J gene lost 1 base, with 17 bases spanning the gap. Germline CDR1 reads SEHNR; CDR2 reads FQNEAQ (reference sequence). CDR3 nucleotide sequence: TGTGCCAGCAGCCTATTCCCGGACCCGATTAACTATGGCTACACCTTC. This gives the protein CASSLFPDPINYGYTF.

This sequence joins TRBV20-1 and TRBJ2-2; D remains unclear. This CDR3 spans 14 amino acids. Germline values: CDR1 DFQATT, CDR2 SNEGSKA (reference sequence). The V and J ends lost 0 bases and 2 bases respectively, with 7 bases between them. The CDR3 region has the DNA TGCAGTGCTAGAGATCTCGGAAACACCGGGGAGCTGTTTTTT. Its translation is CSARDLGNTGELFF.

This clonotype appeared a few times. The CDR3 protein is CASSEARGAGGYTF. The CDR3 coding sequence is TGTGCCAGCAGTGAAGCCCGGGGGGCGGGAGGCTACACCTTC. V usage is TRBV2 and J usage is TRBJ1-2; D is possibly TRBD1 (6 bases). The CDR3 consists of 14 residues. The germline V gene has CDR1 SNHLY and CDR2 FYNNEI. V was cut by 0 bases and J by 8 bases, with 13 bases left in between.

This clonotype occurred a few times. CDR3: CASSSGLSPYEQYF. CDR3 in DNA: TGTGCCAGCAGCTCGGGACTTAGCCCCTACGAGCAGTACTTC. The V call is TRBV7-9, the J call TRBJ2-7; tentative D call: TRBD2 (6 bases). The ends were cut back, 4 bases at V and 2 bases at J, with 12 bases in the middle. The CDR3 covers 14 residues. Per the germline V gene, CDR1 is SEHNR and CDR2 is FQNEAQ (reference sequence).

Points on this clonotype: Just one base apart from a much larger clone, this may be a read error. The chain carries TRBV28 and TRBJ2-5, with 7 positions matching TRBD2. V gave up 1 base and J gave up 7 bases; unmatched junction bases: 6. Germline assignment: CDR1 MDHEN and CDR2 SYDVKM. The CDR3 has 14 amino acids. The CDR3 sequence is CASSLLAGRGTQYF. For the CDR3, the DNA is TGTGCCAGCAGTTTATTAGCAGGGAGGGGGACCCAGTACTTC.